The 30 T cell receptor beta chains in this list originate from one sample, sequenced in a study of shared clonotypes between healthy human individuals. Repertoires were generated with immunoSEQ multiplex PCR, while TCRdb's copy carries only in-frame clones and drops some. This sample yields approximately 1.4 million clones, of which 95% to 99% are seen a single time; around 0.47% belongs to the top ten. Material for sequencing was naive CD4+ T cells sorted from blood. This sample's subset: CD45RA+ positively selected. The origin of the receptors is a man aged 25 to 40 in good health.

The rearrangement joins TRBV7-2 to TRBJ2-7; TRBD2 aligns across 13 bases. The CDR3 extends over 16 amino acids. V was clipped by 5 bases and J by 0 bases; unmatched bases: 4. Germline V gene lookup returns CDR1 SGHTA and CDR2 FQGNSA. This CDR3 reads CASSEGLAGSSYEQYF. In DNA form, the CDR3 reads TGTGCCAGCAGCGAGGGACTAGCGGGAAGCTCCTACGAGCAGTACTTC.

The chain uses TRBV6-5 and TRBJ2-5; D is undetermined. This CDR3 is built from 11 residues. The germline CDR1 and CDR2 sequences are MNHEY and SVGAGI. Trimming removed 4 bases from V and 5 bases from J, with 5 bases in between. CDR3 loop: CASSFAETQYF. In DNA, the CDR3 is TGTGCCAGCAGTTTCGCGGAGACCCAGTACTTC.

The J gene is TRBJ1-1, the V gene TRBV30; D remains ambiguous. This CDR3 has 13 residues. CDR1 and CDR2 from the germline V gene are GTSNPN and SVGIG (reference sequence). The V end lost 1 base, the J end lost 5 bases, and 11 bases lay between the germline ends. DNA of the CDR3: TGTGCCTGGAGTGGGGCGTGGGTGACTGAAGCTTTCTTT. The encoded protein is CAWSGAWVTEAFF.

This sequence joins TRBV5-4 and TRBJ2-7; D ambiguous. Per germline, CDR1 SGHNT and CDR2 YYREEE (reference sequence). CDR3 length equals 16 residues. V lost 0 bases, J lost 4 bases, and 17 bases lay in between. The CDR3 region has the DNA TGTGCCAGCAGCTTGGGTTCCGGTACTCGTAGGTACGAGCAGTACTTC. This gives the protein CASSLGSGTRRYEQYF.

This clone showed up just once. The V and J genes are TRBV29-1 and TRBJ1-3; unclear D gene. Germline CDR1 is SQVTM and CDR2 is ANQGSEA. The CDR3 consists of 13 residues. The ends were cut back, 7 bases at V and 4 bases at J, with 14 bases in the middle. The CDR3 sequence is CSGSRKEGNTIYF. The DNA of the CDR3 is TGCAGCGGAAGCAGGAAGGAGGGAAACACCATATATTTT. Supplemented by reference TRBV29-1 and TRBJ1-3, the full variable domain reads SAVISQKPSRDICQRGTSLTIQCQVDSQVTMMFWYRQQPGQSLTLIATANQGSEATYESGFVIDKFPISRPNLTFSTLTVSNMSPEDSSIYLCSGSRKEGNTIYFGEGSWLTVV.

This clone occurred once. The J gene is TRBJ1-5, the V gene TRBV6-1, with 8 positions matching TRBD1. CDR1 MNHNS and CDR2 SASEGT come from the germline V gene. The ends lost 10 bases at V and 4 bases at J; junction bases unmatched: 3. The CDR3 totals 12 residues. CDR3 DNA sequence: TGTGCCAACGGACAGGGAAATCAGCCCCAGCATTTT. Protein sequence: CANGQGNQPQHF.

This sequence joins TRBV5-5 and TRBJ1-1; TRBD1 aligns across 9 bases. CDR3 length: 17 amino acids. The junction had 8 bases not matched to a gene; V was cut back by 1 base and J by 1 base. Looked up from germline, CDR1 is SGHKS and CDR2 is YYEKEE (reference sequence). CDR3 in amino acids: CASSLYLGQGSNTEAFF. CDR3 DNA sequence: TGTGCCAGCAGCTTGTATCTGGGACAGGGCTCGAACACTGAAGCTTTCTTT.

This clone has just one count. This chain uses TRBV7-2 with TRBJ2-1; TRBD1 aligns across 9 bases. CDR1 and CDR2 (germline): SGHTA, FQGNSA. Losses at the gene ends were 4 bases for V and 14 bases for J; bases not matched to a gene: 6. CDR3 length: 12 amino acids. CDR3 in DNA: TGTGCCAGCAGCTCCGTGGGACAGGGAGAGTTCTTC. The encoded protein is CASSSVGQGEFF.

The chain has TRBV2 and TRBJ1-5; no reliable D call. Germline values: CDR1 SNHLY, CDR2 FYNNEI. The CDR3 loop spans 15 amino acids. The V and J ends lost 8 bases and 2 bases respectively, with 16 bases between them. The CDR3, as DNA: TGTGCCAGCGGCGAAGTCAACCCCGGCAATCAGCCCCAGCATTTT. Its translation is CASGEVNPGNQPQHF.

The chain couples TRBV9 to TRBJ1-3; D unclear. Germline CDR1 is SGDLS and CDR2 is YYNGEE. Trimming removed 2 bases from V and 0 bases from J, with 15 bases in between. The CDR3 runs 17 residues. DNA of the CDR3: TGTGCCAGCAGCGTCCTTGGCTCCCGGAACTCTGGAAACACCATATATTTT. It encodes CASSVLGSRNSGNTIYF.

The V gene is TRBV10-3, the J gene TRBJ1-1; tentatively, D is TRBD1 (6 bases). V lost 6 bases, J lost 1 base, and 15 bases lay in between. CDR3 size: 15 residues. Looked up from germline, CDR1 is ENHRY and CDR2 is SYGVKD. The CDR3 coding sequence is TGTGCCATCAGCGAGACCAGACAGGCGAACACTGAAGCTTTCTTT. Translation gives CAISETRQANTEAFF.

The chain is built from TRBV28 and TRBJ2-7; no reliable D call. Germline CDR1 reads MDHEN; CDR2 reads SYDVKM. Deletions cut 3 bases from V and 10 bases from J, with 16 bases between. The CDR3 totals 13 residues. The CDR3 is CASSFARTGVQYF. In DNA, the CDR3 is TGTGCCAGCAGTTTTGCCAGAACCGGCGTACAGTACTTC. The variable domain in full, with the rest retrieved from reference TRBV28 and TRBJ2-7, is DVKVTQSSRYLVKRTGEKVFLECVQDMDHENMFWYRQDPGLGLRLIYFSYDVKMKEKGDIPEGYSVSREKKERFSLILESASTNQTSMYLCASSFARTGVQYFGPGTRLTVT.

The rearrangement uses TRBV5-1 and TRBJ2-6, with D possibly TRBD2 on 5 matching bases. This CDR3 has 14 residues. Germline-derived CDR1 and CDR2 are SGHRS and YFSETQ. Deletions cut 5 bases from V and 2 bases from J, with 8 bases between. The CDR3 loop is CASRISAGANVLTF. CDR3 coding DNA: TGCGCCAGCAGAATTAGCGCTGGGGCCAACGTCCTGACTTTC. The variable domain in full, completed from reference TRBV5-1 and TRBJ2-6, reads KAGVTQTPRYLIKTRGQQVTLSCSPISGHRSVSWYQQTPGQGLQFLFEYFSETQRNKGNFPGRFSGRQFSNSRSEMNVSTLELGDSALYLCASRISAGANVLTFGAGSRLTVL.

This chain links TRBV5-4 with TRBJ2-3; 12 nucleotides align to TRBD2. This CDR3 contains 14 residues. V shed 4 bases and J 5 bases; nucleotides not matched to a gene: 2. From germline, CDR1 is SGHNT and CDR2 YYREEE (reference sequence). The chain's CDR3 is CASSRTSGEDTQYF. The CDR3 coding sequence is TGTGCCAGCAGCCGGACTAGCGGGGAAGATACGCAGTATTTT.

The chain has TRBV11-2 and TRBJ2-6; TRBD2 agrees at 11 bases. The germline CDR1 and CDR2 sequences are SGHAT and FQNNGV. There are 18 residues in the CDR3. Germline trimming cut 5 bases from V and 0 bases from J; bases unmatched to any gene: 6. The CDR3, as DNA: TGTGCCAGCAGCATTAGCGGGAGGGCTCACTCTGGGGCCAACGTCCTGACTTTC. It translates to CASSISGRAHSGANVLTF. The full variable domain, with the rest looked up from reference TRBV11-2 and TRBJ2-6, is EAGVAQSPRYKIIEKRQSVAFWCNPISGHATLYWYQQILGQGPKLLIQFQNNGVVDDSQLPKDRFSAERLKGVDSTLKIQPAKLEDSAVYLCASSISGRAHSGANVLTFGAGSRLTVL.

The CDR3 loop is CASSLVHRLASGYGYTF. CDR3 DNA: TGTGCCAGCAGCTTAGTCCATCGGCTGGCATCGGGCTATGGCTACACCTTC. This chain joins TRBV7-2 and TRBJ1-2; unclear D gene. The CDR3 totals 17 residues. The germline V gene has CDR1 SGHTA and CDR2 FQGNSA. Trimming cost V 1 base and J 4 bases, with 19 bases left between them. The full variable domain, rest sourced from reference TRBV7-2 and TRBJ1-2, is GAGVSQSPSNKVTEKGKDVELRCDPISGHTALYWYRQSLGQGLEFLIYFQGNSAPDKSGLPSDRFSAERTGGSVSTLTIQRTQQEDSAVYLCASSLVHRLASGYGYTFGSGTRLTVV.

The chain has TRBV6-1 and TRBJ2-7; D uncertain. Germline loops: CDR1 MNHNS, CDR2 SASEGT. CDR3 length: 14 amino acids. Between the trimmed V and J ends, which lost 6 bases and 2 bases, there was a span of 14 bases. CDR3 bases: TGTGCCAGCAGGGACCCCAAAGGGACCTACGAGCAGTACTTC. This translates into CASRDPKGTYEQYF.

This CDR3 reads CASSQEAGITEAFF. DNA for the CDR3: TGTGCCAGCAGCCAAGAGGCAGGTATCACTGAAGCTTTCTTT. The rearrangement links TRBV14 to TRBJ1-1; D gene uncertain. This CDR3 has 14 amino acids. Germline values: CDR1 SGHDN, CDR2 FVKESK. V gave up 0 bases and J gave up 4 bases, with 9 bases separating them.

In the case of this clone: Other DNA sequences in the sample encode the same CDR3. The chain couples TRBV6-5 to TRBJ1-1; no clear D. V dropped 2 bases and J dropped 1 base, with 8 bases sitting between them. The CDR3 consists of 14 residues. Germline V gene data show CDR1 as MNHEY and CDR2 as SVGAGI. The CDR3 is CASSYSPGNTEAFF. The CDR3 DNA follows: TGTGCCAGCAGTTACAGTCCTGGGAACACTGAAGCTTTCTTT.

On this clone itself: Other DNA sequences from this sample encode an identical CDR3 as well. The CDR3 loop reads CASSLVGREETQYF. The CDR3 DNA reads TGTGCCAGCAGCTTAGTGGGCAGGGAAGAGACCCAGTACTTC. The chain recombines TRBV11-2 with TRBJ2-5; TRBD1 is a possible D gene (5 bases). The CDR3 length is 14 residues. CDR1 is SGHAT, CDR2 FQNNGV, per germline. Trimming removed 1 base from V and 3 bases from J, with 9 bases in between.

The chain uses TRBV28 and TRBJ2-5; 9 bases map to TRBD1. Trimming took 2 bases from V and 2 from J; bases not matched to a gene: 9. The CDR3 has 17 residues. Germline-derived CDR1 and CDR2 are MDHEN and SYDVKM. The CDR3, as DNA: TGTGCCAGCAGTTTAACGATCGGGACAGGGACACAAGAGACCCAGTACTTC. This sequence encodes CASSLTIGTGTQETQYF. The full variable domain, with the rest looked up from reference TRBV28 and TRBJ2-5, is DVKVTQSSRYLVKRTGEKVFLECVQDMDHENMFWYRQDPGLGLRLIYFSYDVKMKEKGDIPEGYSVSREKKERFSLILESASTNQTSMYLCASSLTIGTGTQETQYFGPGTRLLVL.

The CDR3 DNA sequence: TGTGCCAGCAGCACGAAGGGACTAGCGGGAACGAACACCGGGGAGCTGTTTTTT. As protein: CASSTKGLAGTNTGELFF. J is TRBJ2-2 and V is TRBV5-5; 13 bases fit TRBD2. Germline trimming cut 4 bases from V and 0 bases from J; bases unmatched to any gene: 6. The CDR3 covers 18 residues. CDR1 is SGHKS, CDR2 YYEKEE, per germline (reference sequence). Using reference TRBV5-5 and TRBJ2-2 for the parts outside the CDR3, the full variable domain is DAGVTQSPTHLIKTRGQQVTLRCSPISGHKSVSWYQQVLGQGPQFIFQYYEKEERGRGNFPDRFSARQFPNYSSELNVNALLLGDSALYLCASSTKGLAGTNTGELFFGEGSRLTVL.

The chain joins TRBV28 to TRBJ2-1; 8 nucleotides line up with TRBD1. With V trimmed by 10 bases and J by 8 bases, 4 bases remained unmatched. Looked up from germline, CDR1 is MDHEN and CDR2 is SYDVKM. The CDR3 length is 11 residues. The CDR3 coding sequence is TGTGCCACGCAGGGGGCCTATGAGCAGTTCTTC. Translated, it gives CATQGAYEQFF.

As for this clone: Other DNA sequences of this sample code for an identical CDR3. This chain links TRBV18 with TRBJ2-2; 10 positions agree with TRBD2. J lost 1 base, V lost 3 bases, and 2 bases had no gene match. This CDR3 has 16 residues. The germline V gene encodes CDR1 KGHSH and CDR2 LQKENI. This CDR3 reads CASSPRTSGNTGELFF. The CDR3, as DNA: TGTGCCAGCTCACCCCGGACTAGCGGGAACACCGGGGAGCTGTTTTTT. The entire variable domain, with the rest obtained from reference TRBV18 and TRBJ2-2, is as follows: NAGVMQNPRHLVRRRGQEARLRCSPMKGHSHVYWYRQLPEEGLKFMVYLQKENIIDESGMPKERFSAEFPKEGPSILRIQQVVRGDSAAYFCASSPRTSGNTGELFFGEGSRLTVL.

The chain has TRBV28 and TRBJ2-5, with 15 bases matching TRBD2. Germline V lookup: CDR1 MDHEN, CDR2 SYDVKM. The length of the CDR3 is 20 residues. The junction had 13 bases not matched to a gene; V was cut back by 4 bases and J by 1 base. CDR3 coding DNA: TGTGCCAGCAGTTCGAGAAGGACTAGCGGGAGGGTCCTAACCCAAGAGACCCAGTACTTC. Its translation: CASSSRRTSGRVLTQETQYF. The whole variable domain, filled in from reference TRBV28 and TRBJ2-5, reads DVKVTQSSRYLVKRTGEKVFLECVQDMDHENMFWYRQDPGLGLRLIYFSYDVKMKEKGDIPEGYSVSREKKERFSLILESASTNQTSMYLCASSSRRTSGRVLTQETQYFGPGTRLLVL.

J is TRBJ2-5 and V is TRBV30; D is ambiguous. The CDR3 length is 12 residues. Germline V gene lookup returns CDR1 GTSNPN and CDR2 SVGIG (reference sequence). Trimming removed 5 bases at V and 5 bases at J, with 12 bases between. Written as DNA, the CDR3 is TGTGCCTGGTCGATATCCCCGGAGACCCAGTACTTC. Protein sequence: CAWSISPETQYF.

The chain couples TRBV4-3 to TRBJ2-1; D is perhaps TRBD2 (5 bases). The germline V gene has CDR1 LGHNA and CDR2 YSLEER. The CDR3 is 16 amino acids. The germline V and J ends were trimmed by 0 bases and 0 bases, with 9 bases remaining between them. CDR3 coding DNA: TGCGCCAGCAGCCAAGATTGGAGGAGCTCCTACAATGAGCAGTTCTTC. Translation: CASSQDWRSSYNEQFF.

Remarks on this clone: The same CDR3 arises from other DNA sequences in this sample as well. The chain links TRBV11-2 to TRBJ2-7, with 9 bases that match TRBD1. With V trimmed by 4 bases and J by 1 base, 2 bases remained unmatched. Germline assignment: CDR1 SGHAT and CDR2 FQNNGV. The CDR3 has 14 residues. CDR3 bases: TGTGCCAGCAGCTCCGGGACAGGGTCCTACGAGCAGTACTTC. This translates into CASSSGTGSYEQYF.

This chain connects TRBV27 to TRBJ2-1; the D is unclear. The germline CDR1 and CDR2 sequences are MNHEY and SMNVEV (reference sequence). This CDR3 is 14 amino acids long. The V gene lost 1 base and the J gene lost 5 bases, with 9 bases spanning the gap. In DNA form, the CDR3 reads TGTGCCAGCAGTTTATGGGCTAGAGACAATGAGCAGTTCTTC. Amino acids: CASSLWARDNEQFF.

The V and J genes are TRBV28 and TRBJ1-2, with 7 bases that match TRBD1. CDR3 size: 13 residues. The germline CDR1 and CDR2 sequences are MDHEN and SYDVKM. V lost 5 bases, J lost 5 bases, and 5 bases stayed unmatched. The CDR3 DNA sequence: TGTGCCAGCAGTATGACAGGGCCATATGGCTACACCTTC. As protein: CASSMTGPYGYTF.